Listed here are 3 T cell receptor beta chains from one sample, sequenced in a study of cytomegalovirus exposure and HLA in healthy donors. Primers for the PCR totalled 60 Vbeta and 13 Jbeta. Measured with immunoSEQ multiplex PCR; TCRdb has only the in-frame clones, and not every one. The sample lists about 170,000 clones, approximately 82% seen once, with approximately 1.6% in the top ten. The sequenced sample consisted of PBMCs. The source is a male donor in good health and CMV-seronegative.

V and J are TRBV10-1 and TRBJ2-7; perhaps TRBD2 as D (6 bases). Germline V lookup: CDR1 WNHNN, CDR2 SYGVQD (reference sequence). The CDR3 consists of 11 residues. Trimming left V 10 bases short and J 7 bases short, with 14 bases between. Written as DNA, the CDR3 is TGCGCCAATTACTTGGGGGGAGAGCAGTACTTC. This encodes CANYLGGEQYF.

The chain is built from TRBV19 and TRBJ2-3; tentative D call: TRBD2 (5 bases). Germline V gives CDR1 LNHDA, CDR2 SQIVND (reference sequence). The CDR3 length is 11 residues. The ends were cut back, 5 bases at V and 8 bases at J, with 8 bases in the middle. Here the CDR3 DNA reads TGTGCCAGTAGTGAGACTATTACGCAGTATTTT. Translating it yields CASSETITQYF.

J is TRBJ2-5 and V is TRBV7-2; 8 nucleotides line up with TRBD1. Germline V CDR1 and CDR2: SGHTA, FQGNSA. Trimming at V came to 0 bases and at J to 7 bases, leaving 19 bases not matched to a gene. The CDR3 is 19 amino acids. CDR3 coding DNA: TGTGCCAGCAGCTTAGCTTCGGGGCCTACAGGGGGACAAGAGGGGACCCAGTACTTC. Translation: CASSLASGPTGGQEGTQYF.